This T cell receptor (beta chain) was identified in a study of OX40 agonist ivuxolimab in advanced cancers. CDR3 length: 15 residues. V lost 6 bases to trimming and J lost 5 bases; unmatched junction nucleotides: 5. Germline lookup yields CDR1 MDHEN and CDR2 SYDVKM. Assay: immunoSEQ multiplex PCR; the TCRdb copy retains only in-frame clones and omits some. The repertoire holds about 27,000 clones, with approximately 80% as singletons. Overall study results and limits: Average numbers of expanded clones were greater in CD8+ T cells than in CD4+.

This clone was observed once. The antigen remains undetermined. Sequencing was performed on CD4+ or CD8+ T cells sorted from blood, taken in a trial of the OX40 agonist ivuxolimab. The chain has TRBV28 and TRBJ2-5; 14 positions agree with TRBD2. This TCR was sampled from an adult with an advanced solid tumor such as melanoma, head and neck, liver or kidney cancer. The CDR3 DNA is TGTGCCAGCAGACTATGGACTAGCGGGGGGGAGACCCAGTACTTC. Amino acid sequence: CASRLWTSGGETQYF.